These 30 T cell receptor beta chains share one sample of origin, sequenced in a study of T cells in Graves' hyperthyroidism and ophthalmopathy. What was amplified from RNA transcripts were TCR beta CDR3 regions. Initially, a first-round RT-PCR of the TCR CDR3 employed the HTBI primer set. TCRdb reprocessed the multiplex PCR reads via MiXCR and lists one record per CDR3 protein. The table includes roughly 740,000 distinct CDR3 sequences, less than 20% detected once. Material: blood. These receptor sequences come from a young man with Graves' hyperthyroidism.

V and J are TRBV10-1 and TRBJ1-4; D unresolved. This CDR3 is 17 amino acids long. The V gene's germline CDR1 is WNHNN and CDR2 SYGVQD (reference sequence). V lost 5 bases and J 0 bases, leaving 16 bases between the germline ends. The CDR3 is CASSRVGFCATNEKLFF. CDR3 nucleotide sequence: TGCGCCAGCAGTCGTGTTGGGTTCTGTGCAACTAATGAAAAACTGTTTTTT.

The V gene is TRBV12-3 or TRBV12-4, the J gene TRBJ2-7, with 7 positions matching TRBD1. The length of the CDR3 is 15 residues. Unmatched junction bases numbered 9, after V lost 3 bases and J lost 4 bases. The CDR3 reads CASSFETGISYEQYF. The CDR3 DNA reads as TGTGCCAGCAGTTTCGAGACAGGGATAAGTTACGAGCAGTACTTC.

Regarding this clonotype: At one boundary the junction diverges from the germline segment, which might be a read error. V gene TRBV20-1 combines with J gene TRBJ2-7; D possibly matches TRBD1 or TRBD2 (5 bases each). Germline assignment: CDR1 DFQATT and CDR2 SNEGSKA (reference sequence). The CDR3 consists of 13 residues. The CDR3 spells CSARHRWGYEQHF. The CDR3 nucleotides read TGCAGTGCTCGACACCGCTGGGGGTACGAGCAGCACTTC.

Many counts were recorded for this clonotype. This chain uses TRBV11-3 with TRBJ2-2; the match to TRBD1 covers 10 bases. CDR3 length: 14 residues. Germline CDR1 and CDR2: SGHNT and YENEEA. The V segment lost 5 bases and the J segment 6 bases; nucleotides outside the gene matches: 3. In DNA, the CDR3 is TGTGCCAGCAGCCCGGGACAGGGGTCCGGGGAGCTGTTTTTT. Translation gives CASSPGQGSGELFF.

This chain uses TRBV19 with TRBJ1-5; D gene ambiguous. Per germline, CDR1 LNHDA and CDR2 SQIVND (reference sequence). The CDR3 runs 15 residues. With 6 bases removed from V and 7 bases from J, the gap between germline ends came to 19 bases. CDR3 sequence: CASSPQVLGNQPQHF. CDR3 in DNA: TGTGCCAGTAGCCCCCAGGTGTTGGGGAACCAGCCCCAGCATTTT.

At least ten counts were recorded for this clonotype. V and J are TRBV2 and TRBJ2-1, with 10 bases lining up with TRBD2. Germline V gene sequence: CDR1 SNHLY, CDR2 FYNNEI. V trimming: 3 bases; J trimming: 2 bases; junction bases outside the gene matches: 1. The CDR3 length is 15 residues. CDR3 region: CASSETSGPYNEQFF. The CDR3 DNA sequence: TGTGCCAGCAGTGAGACTAGCGGGCCCTACAATGAGCAGTTCTTC.

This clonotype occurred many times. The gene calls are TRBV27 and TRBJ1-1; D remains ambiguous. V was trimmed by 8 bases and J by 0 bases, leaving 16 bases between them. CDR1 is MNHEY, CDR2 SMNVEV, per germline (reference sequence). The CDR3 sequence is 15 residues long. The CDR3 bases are TGTGCCAGCGGTCCCCCCTCCCAGATGAACACTGAAGCTTTCTTT. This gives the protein CASGPPSQMNTEAFF.

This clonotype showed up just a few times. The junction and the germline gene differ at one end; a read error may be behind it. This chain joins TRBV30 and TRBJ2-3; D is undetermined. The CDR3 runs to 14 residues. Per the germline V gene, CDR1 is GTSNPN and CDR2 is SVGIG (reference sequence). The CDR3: CVTRAMASTDTQYF. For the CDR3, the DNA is TGCGTCACGCGTGCGATGGCTAGCACAGATACGCAGTATTTT.

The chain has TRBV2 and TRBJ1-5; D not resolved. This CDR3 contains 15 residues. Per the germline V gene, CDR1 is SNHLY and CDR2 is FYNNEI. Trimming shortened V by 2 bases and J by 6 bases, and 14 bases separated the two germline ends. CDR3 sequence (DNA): TGTGCCAGCAGTGAAATCGGGCGGGTTTTTCAGCCCCAGCATTTT. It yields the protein CASSEIGRVFQPQHF.

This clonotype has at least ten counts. CDR3 in DNA: TGTGCCAGCAGCCGGACTAGCAAGGGTACGCAGTATTTT. Translated: CASSRTSKGTQYF. V gene TRBV7-9 combines with J gene TRBJ2-3, with 8 bases identical to TRBD2. CDR3 length: 13 amino acids. V trimming: 5 bases; J trimming: 8 bases; junction bases outside the gene matches: 6. Germline V gene lookup returns CDR1 SEHNR and CDR2 FQNEAQ (reference sequence).

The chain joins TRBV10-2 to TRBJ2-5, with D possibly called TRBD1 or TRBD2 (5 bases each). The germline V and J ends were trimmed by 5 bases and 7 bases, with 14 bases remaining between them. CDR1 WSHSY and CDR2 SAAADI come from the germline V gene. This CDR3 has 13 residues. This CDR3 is CASSQRDGATQYF. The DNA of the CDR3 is TGCGCCAGCAGTCAACGGGACGGCGCGACCCAGTACTTC.

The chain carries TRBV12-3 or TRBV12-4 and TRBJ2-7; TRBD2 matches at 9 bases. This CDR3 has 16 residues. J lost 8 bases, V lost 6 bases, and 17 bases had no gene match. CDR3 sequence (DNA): TGTGCCAGCAGCCCGGCGAAAGCGGGAGGACCCCTCAAGCAGTACTTC. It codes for CASSPAKAGGPLKQYF.

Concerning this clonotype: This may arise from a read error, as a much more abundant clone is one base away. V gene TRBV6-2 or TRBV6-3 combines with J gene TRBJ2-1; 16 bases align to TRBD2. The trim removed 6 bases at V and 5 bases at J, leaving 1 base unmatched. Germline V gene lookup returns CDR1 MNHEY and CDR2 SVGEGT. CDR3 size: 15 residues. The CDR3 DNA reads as TGTGCCAGCAGGGGACTAGCGGGAGGGGACAATGAGCAGTTCTTC. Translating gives CASRGLAGGDNEQFF.

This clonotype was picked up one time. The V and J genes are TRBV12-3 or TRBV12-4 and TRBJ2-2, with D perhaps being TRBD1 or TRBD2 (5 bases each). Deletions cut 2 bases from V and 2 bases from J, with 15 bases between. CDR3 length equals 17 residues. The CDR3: CASSLWSPGANTGELFF. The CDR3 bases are TGTGCCAGCAGTTTATGGTCCCCCGGGGCTAACACCGGGGAGCTGTTTTTT.

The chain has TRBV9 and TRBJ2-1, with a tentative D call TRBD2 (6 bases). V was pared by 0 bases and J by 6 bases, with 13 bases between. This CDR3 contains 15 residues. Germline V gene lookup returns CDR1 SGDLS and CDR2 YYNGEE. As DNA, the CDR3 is TGTGCCAGCAGCGTAGGAGGCGGGATAGGCAATGAGCAGTTCTTC. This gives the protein CASSVGGGIGNEQFF.

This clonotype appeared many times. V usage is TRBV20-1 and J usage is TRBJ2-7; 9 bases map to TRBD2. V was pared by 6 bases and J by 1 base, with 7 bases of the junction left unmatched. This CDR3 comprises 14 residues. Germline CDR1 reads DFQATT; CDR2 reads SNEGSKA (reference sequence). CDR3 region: CSAKTGLASYEQYF. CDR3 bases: TGCAGTGCAAAAACGGGACTAGCTTCCTACGAGCAGTACTTC.

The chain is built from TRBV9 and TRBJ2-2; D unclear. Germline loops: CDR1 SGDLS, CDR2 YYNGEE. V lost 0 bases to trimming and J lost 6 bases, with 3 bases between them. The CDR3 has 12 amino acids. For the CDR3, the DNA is TGTGCCAGCAGCGTAGAAGCCGGGGAGCTGTTTTTT. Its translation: CASSVEAGELFF.

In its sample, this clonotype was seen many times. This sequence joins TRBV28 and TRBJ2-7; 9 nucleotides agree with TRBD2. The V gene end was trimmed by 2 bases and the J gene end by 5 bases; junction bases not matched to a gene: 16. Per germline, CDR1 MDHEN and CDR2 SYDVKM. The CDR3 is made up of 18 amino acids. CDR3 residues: CASSLTGTSTQRSHEQYF. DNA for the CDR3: TGTGCCAGCAGTTTAACCGGGACTAGCACCCAAAGGAGCCACGAGCAGTACTTC.

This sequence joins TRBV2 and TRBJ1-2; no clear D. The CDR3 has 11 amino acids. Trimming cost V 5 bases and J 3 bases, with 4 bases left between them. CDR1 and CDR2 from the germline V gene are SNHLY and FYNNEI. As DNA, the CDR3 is TGTGCCAGCAGTCTCCACTATGGCTACACCTTC. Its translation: CASSLHYGYTF.

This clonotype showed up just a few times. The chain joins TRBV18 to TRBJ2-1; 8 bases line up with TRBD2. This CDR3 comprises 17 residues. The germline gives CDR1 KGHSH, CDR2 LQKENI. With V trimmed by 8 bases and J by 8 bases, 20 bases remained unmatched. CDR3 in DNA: TGTGCCAGCCATTTGAGGGGCACTAGCGGATCCTTCTATGAGCAGTTCTTC. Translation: CASHLRGTSGSFYEQFF. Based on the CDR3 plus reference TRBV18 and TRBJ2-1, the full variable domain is NAGVMQNPRHLVRRRGQEARLRCSPMKGHSHVYWYRQLPEEGLKFMVYLQKENIIDESGMPKERFSAEFPKEGPSILRIQQVVRGDSAAYFCASHLRGTSGSFYEQFFGPGTRLTVL.

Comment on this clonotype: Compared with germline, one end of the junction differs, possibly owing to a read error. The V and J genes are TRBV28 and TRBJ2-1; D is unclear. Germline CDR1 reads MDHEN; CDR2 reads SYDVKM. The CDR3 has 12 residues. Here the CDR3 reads CASSPRYNEQLF. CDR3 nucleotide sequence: TGTGCCAGCAGTCCCCGTTACAATGAGCAGCTCTTC.

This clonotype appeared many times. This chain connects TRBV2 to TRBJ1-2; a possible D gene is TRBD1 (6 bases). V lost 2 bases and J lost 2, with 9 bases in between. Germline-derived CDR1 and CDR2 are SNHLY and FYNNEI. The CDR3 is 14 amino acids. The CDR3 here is CASSEWGANYGYTF. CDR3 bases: TGTGCCAGCAGTGAATGGGGGGCGAACTATGGCTACACCTTC.

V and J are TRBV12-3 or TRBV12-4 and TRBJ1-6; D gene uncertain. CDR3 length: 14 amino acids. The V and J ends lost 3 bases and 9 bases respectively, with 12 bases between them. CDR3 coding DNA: TGTGCCAGCAGTTTTCCCGGGTACGGTTCACCCCTCCACTTT. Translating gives CASSFPGYGSPLHF.

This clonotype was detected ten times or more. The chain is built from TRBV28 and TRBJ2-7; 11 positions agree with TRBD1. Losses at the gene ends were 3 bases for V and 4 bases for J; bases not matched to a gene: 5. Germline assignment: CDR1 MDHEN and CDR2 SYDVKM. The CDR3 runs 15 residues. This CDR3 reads CASSFLGQGGYEQYF. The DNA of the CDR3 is TGTGCCAGCAGTTTTCTGGGACAGGGGGGATACGAGCAGTACTTC.

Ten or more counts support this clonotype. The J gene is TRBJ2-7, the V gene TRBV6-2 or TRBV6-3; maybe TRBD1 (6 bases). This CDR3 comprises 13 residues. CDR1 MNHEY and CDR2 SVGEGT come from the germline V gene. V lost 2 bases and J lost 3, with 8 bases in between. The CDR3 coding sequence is TGTGCCAGCAGTTACGGGACAAGCTACGAGCAGTACTTC. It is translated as CASSYGTSYEQYF.

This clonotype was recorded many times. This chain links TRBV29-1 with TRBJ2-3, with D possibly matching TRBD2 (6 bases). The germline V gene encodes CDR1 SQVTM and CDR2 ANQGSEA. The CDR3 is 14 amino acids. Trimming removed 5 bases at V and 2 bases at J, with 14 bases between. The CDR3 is CSVQIGGPTDTQYF. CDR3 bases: TGCAGCGTTCAGATCGGGGGACCCACAGATACGCAGTATTTT.

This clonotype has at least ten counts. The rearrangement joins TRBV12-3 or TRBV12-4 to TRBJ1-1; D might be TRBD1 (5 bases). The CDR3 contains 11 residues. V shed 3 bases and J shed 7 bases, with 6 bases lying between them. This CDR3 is CASSFQGEAFF. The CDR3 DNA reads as TGTGCCAGCAGTTTTCAGGGTGAAGCTTTCTTT.

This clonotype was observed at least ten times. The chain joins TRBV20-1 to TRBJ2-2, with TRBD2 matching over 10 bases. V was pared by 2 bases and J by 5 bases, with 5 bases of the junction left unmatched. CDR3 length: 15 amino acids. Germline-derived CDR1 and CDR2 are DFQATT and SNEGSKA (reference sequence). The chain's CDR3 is CSARRLAGATGELFF. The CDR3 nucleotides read TGCAGTGCTAGAAGGCTAGCGGGAGCTACCGGGGAGCTGTTTTTT.

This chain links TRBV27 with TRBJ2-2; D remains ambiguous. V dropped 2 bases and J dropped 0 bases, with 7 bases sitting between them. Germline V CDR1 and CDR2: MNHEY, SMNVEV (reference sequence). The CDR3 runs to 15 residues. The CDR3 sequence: CASSLSSPNTGELFF. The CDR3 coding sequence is TGTGCCAGCAGTTTAAGCAGCCCGAACACCGGGGAGCTGTTTTTT.

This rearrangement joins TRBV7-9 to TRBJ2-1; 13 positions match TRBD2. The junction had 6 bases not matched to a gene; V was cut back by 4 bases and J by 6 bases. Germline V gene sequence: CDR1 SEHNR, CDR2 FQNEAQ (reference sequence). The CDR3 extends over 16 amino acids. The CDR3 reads CASSSWTSGSINEQFF. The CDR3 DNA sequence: TGTGCCAGCAGCTCTTGGACTAGCGGGAGCATCAATGAGCAGTTCTTC.